The rows below give T cell receptor beta chains drawn from one sample of a study of blood T cell repertoires in COVID-19. This table comes from immunoSEQ multiplex PCR, and its TCRdb copy is limited to in-frame clones, with some not included. The repertoire includes roughly 240,000 clones, approximately 82% of them detected once, and around 2.4% sits in the top ten. The material sequenced was peripheral blood. The receptor set was obtained from a man between 35 and 55 years old who had recovered from COVID-19. Each CDR3 is given with its conserved first and last residue. D genes are given only for firm matches. The listing skips clone size in some rows; elsewhere it reads once, few, many or a size class.

j_call d_call clone_size v_call cdr3_aa cdr3_nt
TRBJ2-7 - - TRBV18 CASSPFDRKIAYEQYF TGTGCCAGCTCACCTTTCGACAGGAAGATAGCCTACGAGCAGTACTTC
TRBJ1-1 - - TRBV6-5 CASSYSGGTEAFF TGTGCCAGCAGTTACTCCGGAGGGACTGAAGCTTTCTTT
TRBJ2-3 - - TRBV11-2 CASTPKAVDTDTQYF TGTGCCAGCACCCCCAAAGCGGTAGATACAGATACGCAGTATTTT
TRBJ1-4 - - TRBV27 CASSSLGMNEKLFF TGTGCCAGCAGTTCTCTCGGGATGAATGAAAAACTGTTTTTT
TRBJ2-7 TRBD1 - TRBV7-2 CASSAAGWGTGGPYEQYF TGTGCCAGCAGCGCAGCGGGGTGGGGGACAGGGGGCCCATACGAGCAGTACTTC
TRBJ1-5 TRBD1 - TRBV6-2/TRBV6-3 CASSYVDRPFSNQPQHF TGTGCCAGCAGTTACGTGGACAGGCCGTTTAGCAATCAGCCCCAGCATTTT
TRBJ2-3 - - TRBV4-3 CASSQRAQGDTQYF TGCGCCAGCAGCCAGCGGGCCCAGGGGGATACGCAGTATTTT
TRBJ1-1 TRBD1 - TRBV7-2 CASSLLSGGPEAFF TGTGCCAGCAGCTTACTCTCAGGGGGCCCGGAAGCTTTCTTT
TRBJ2-1 TRBD2 - TRBV13 CASSLVGLPYNEQFF TGTGCCAGCAGCTTAGTGGGACTACCTTACAATGAGCAGTTCTTC
TRBJ2-3 TRBD2 - TRBV24-1 CATSDALAGEIGTQYF TGTGCCACCAGTGACGCGCTAGCGGGAGAAATAGGTACGCAGTATTTT
TRBJ2-3 - - TRBV5-1 CASSFYKDTLGDTQYF TGCGCCAGCAGCTTCTACAAGGACACCCTAGGGGATACGCAGTATTTT
TRBJ1-2 TRBD1 - TRBV6-2/TRBV6-3 CASSYTRTGEVYGYTF TGTGCCAGCAGTTACACCCGGACAGGGGAGGTCTATGGCTACACCTTC
TRBJ2-1 TRBD2 - TRBV2 CASKTVRGGYNEQFF TGTGCCAGCAAAACGGTGCGCGGGGGTTACAATGAGCAGTTCTTC
TRBJ2-3 - few TRBV19 CASKRGNTDTQYF TGTGCCAGTAAACGGGGGAACACAGATACGCAGTATTTT
TRBJ2-5 TRBD2 few TRBV4-1 CASSRGPAGEETQYF TGCGCCAGCAGCCGTGGCCCAGCGGGAGAGGAGACCCAGTACTTC
TRBJ1-5 - - TRBV15 CATSREPGLGQPQHF TGTGCCACCAGCAGAGAACCAGGGTTAGGTCAGCCCCAGCATTTT
TRBJ1-1 - - TRBV12-3/TRBV12-4 CASSLDGGTEAFF TGTGCCAGCAGTTTAGACGGGGGGACTGAAGCTTTCTTT
TRBJ1-5 TRBD1 - TRBV10-3 CATKGRDRDNQPQHF TGTGCCACCAAAGGCCGGGACAGGGACAATCAGCCCCAGCATTTT
TRBJ2-1 - - TRBV30 CAWSVLAMDEQFF TGTGCCTGGAGTGTACTAGCAATGGATGAGCAGTTCTTC